The clone carrying this T cell receptor (beta chain) showed up just a few times. Trimming shortened V by 7 bases and J by 5 bases, and 14 bases separated the two germline ends. Germline CDR1 and CDR2: SNHLY and FYNNEI. The CDR3 has 14 residues. The entry originates in a study of cytomegalovirus exposure and HLA in healthy donors. The PCR ran on 60 Vbeta and 13 Jbeta primers. The table came from immunoSEQ multiplex PCR; TCRdb's copy has only in-frame clones and leaves some out. Of about 120,000 clones in the sample, about 70% were seen once. Sequencing was carried out using PBMCs. The gene calls are TRBV2 and TRBJ2-2, with D possibly TRBD1 on 6 matching bases. The sequence derives from a woman aged 35 to 49 in good health and CMV-seropositive. The DNA of the CDR3 is TGTGCCAGCATCCCGGGCCAGGGGACCGGGGAGCTGTTTTTT. Translated: CASIPGQGTGELFF.